This T cell receptor beta chain is drawn from a study of T cells after posttransplantation cyclophosphamide. TCRdb keeps only in-frame clones here, not all; method: immunoSEQ multiplex PCR. This table has 35,000 to 50,000 clones, 90% appearing once. The ends lost 6 bases at V and 4 bases at J; junction bases unmatched: 8. CDR1 MNHEY and CDR2 SVGAGI come from the germline V gene. CDR3 length equals 14 residues. Busulfan-fludarabine conditioning, marrow transplant, and cyclophosphamide on days +3 and +4 were administered. The sequence was collected from a male patient over 55 who received an allogeneic stem cell transplant from a related donor and was CMV-positive. The graft donor may be the source of some T cells. This material consisted of PBMCs, taken 55 to 70 days after allogeneic stem cell transplant with posttransplant cyclophosphamide. The rearrangement uses TRBV6-5 and TRBJ1-2, with 7 positions matching TRBD1. DNA for the CDR3: TGTGCCAGCAGATCTCAGGGACAGAGCTATGGCTACACCTTC. This encodes CASRSQGQSYGYTF.